Included here is one T cell receptor (beta chain) sequence, with context. The antigen is not known. The entry originates in a study of shared clonotypes between healthy human individuals. Notes on the study in general: Larger estimated richness was generally recorded for naive subsets relative to memory subsets.

CDR1 MDHEN and CDR2 SYDVKM come from the germline V gene. The V and J ends lost 6 bases and 4 bases respectively, with 15 bases between them. The CDR3 consists of 14 residues. Every subset had its genomic DNA shared out evenly among several immunoSEQ plates. Measured with immunoSEQ multiplex PCR; TCRdb has only the in-frame clones, and not every one. The profile shows 70,000 to 95,000 clones, over 55% of them singletons. V and J are TRBV28 and TRBJ1-1; no definite D call. Sequencing used memory CD8+ T cells sorted from blood. Described subset: CD45RO+ cells pooled with CCR7-negative TemRA cells. This sequence originates from a man aged 30 to 45 in good health. The CDR3 loop reads CASSPEGMGTEAFF. The CDR3 DNA is TGTGCCAGCAGCCCTGAGGGTATGGGCACTGAAGCTTTCTTT.